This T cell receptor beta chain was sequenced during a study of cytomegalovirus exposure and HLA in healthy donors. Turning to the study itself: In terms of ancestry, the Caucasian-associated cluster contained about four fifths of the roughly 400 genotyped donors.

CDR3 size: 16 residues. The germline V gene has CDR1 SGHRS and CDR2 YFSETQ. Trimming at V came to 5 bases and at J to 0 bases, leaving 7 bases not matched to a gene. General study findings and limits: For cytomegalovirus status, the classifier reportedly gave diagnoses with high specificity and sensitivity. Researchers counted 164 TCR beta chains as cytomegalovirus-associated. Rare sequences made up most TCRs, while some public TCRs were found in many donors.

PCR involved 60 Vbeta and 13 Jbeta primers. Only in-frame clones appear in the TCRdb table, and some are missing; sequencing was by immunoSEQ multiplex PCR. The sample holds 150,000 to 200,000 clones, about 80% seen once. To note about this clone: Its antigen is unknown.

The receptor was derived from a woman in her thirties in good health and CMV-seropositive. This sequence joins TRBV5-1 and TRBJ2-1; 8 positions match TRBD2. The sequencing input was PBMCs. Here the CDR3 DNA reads TGCGCCAGCAGGTACCACAGCGGGAGCTCCTACAATGAGCAGTTCTTC. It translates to CASRYHSGSSYNEQFF.